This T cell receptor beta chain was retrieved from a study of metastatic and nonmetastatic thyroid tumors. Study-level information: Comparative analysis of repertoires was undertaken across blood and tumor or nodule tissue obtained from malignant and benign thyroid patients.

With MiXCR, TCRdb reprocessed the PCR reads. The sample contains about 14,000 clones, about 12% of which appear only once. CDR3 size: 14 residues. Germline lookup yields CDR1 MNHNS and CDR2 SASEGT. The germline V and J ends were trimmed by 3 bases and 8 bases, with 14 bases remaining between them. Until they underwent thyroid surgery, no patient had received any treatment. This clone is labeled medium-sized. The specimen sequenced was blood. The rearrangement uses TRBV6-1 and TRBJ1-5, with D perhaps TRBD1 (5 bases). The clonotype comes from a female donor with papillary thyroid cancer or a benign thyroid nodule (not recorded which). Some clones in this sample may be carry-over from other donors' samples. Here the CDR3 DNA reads TGTGCCAGCAGTGAGGACACTTCTGGCAAGCCCCAGCATTTT. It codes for CASSEDTSGKPQHF.